This T cell receptor (beta chain) was observed in a study of human T cells and chemical hapten exposure. Points from the study as a whole: As the donors had alopecia, their immune response may differ from healthy people's. Expanded TCRs formed significantly more large CDR3 similarity clusters than controls.

Time point: patch test 1, 2 weeks after DPC sensitization. Treatment: therapeutic diphenylcyclopropenone sensitization with weekly scalp DPC. Unfractionated whole blood was the source from which total RNA was extracted. Individual cDNA molecules in this library carried unique molecular identifiers. In TCRdb, the RACE reads were re-called with MiXCR into one record per CDR3 protein. The sample lists around 39,000 distinct CDR3 sequences, around 6.8% seen once, with around 10% in the top ten. V lost 5 bases to trimming and J lost 5 bases, with 21 bases between them. The CDR3 extends over 17 amino acids. Germline V gene lookup returns CDR1 SGHVS and CDR2 FQNEAQ. This clonotype was found a few times. What it binds is unknown.

The chain uses TRBV7-8 and TRBJ2-2, with D tentatively TRBD1 or TRBD2 (5 bases each). Sequences were derived from whole blood, sampled in connection with sensitization to the hapten diphenylcyclopropenone (DPC). The sequence came from a woman between 25 and 40 years old with alopecia areata. Some clones in this sample may be carry-over from other donors' samples. Here the CDR3 DNA reads TGTGCCAGCAGCCCCATACCGATAACCGAGGGGACCGGGGAGCTGTTTTTT. It translates to CASSPIPITEGTGELFF.